The present T cell receptor (beta chain) was sequenced within a study of memory CD4+ T cells and cytomegalovirus serostatus. The V end lost 1 base, the J end lost 0 bases, and 15 bases lay between the germline ends. The CDR3 length is 17 residues. The germline V gene encodes CDR1 MNHNS and CDR2 SASEGT. Regarding this clone: Antigen: not known.

Study-wide results and limits: Each of 65 to 70 CMV-associated TCRbeta sequences occurred in one to five individuals. Repertoires predicted CMV serostatus with median bootstrapped AUC of 0.95.

Single viable CD3+CD4+CD8-CD45RO+ cells were sorted as the memory CD4+ T cells. Donors' CMV status reflects serum IgG against pp150, pp28, p38, p52. Only in-frame clones appear in the TCRdb table, and some are missing; sequencing was by immunoSEQ multiplex PCR. The sample carries approximately 40,000 clones, about three quarters recorded once. Sequenced input: memory CD4+ T cells from blood. The receptor's source is an adult in good health and CMV-seronegative. The chain joins TRBV6-1 to TRBJ1-2, with D tentatively TRBD1 (5 bases). CDR3 DNA sequence: TGTGCCAGCAGTGAAGGTCAAACAGGAACAGCTAACTATGGCTACACCTTC. It encodes CASSEGQTGTANYGYTF.